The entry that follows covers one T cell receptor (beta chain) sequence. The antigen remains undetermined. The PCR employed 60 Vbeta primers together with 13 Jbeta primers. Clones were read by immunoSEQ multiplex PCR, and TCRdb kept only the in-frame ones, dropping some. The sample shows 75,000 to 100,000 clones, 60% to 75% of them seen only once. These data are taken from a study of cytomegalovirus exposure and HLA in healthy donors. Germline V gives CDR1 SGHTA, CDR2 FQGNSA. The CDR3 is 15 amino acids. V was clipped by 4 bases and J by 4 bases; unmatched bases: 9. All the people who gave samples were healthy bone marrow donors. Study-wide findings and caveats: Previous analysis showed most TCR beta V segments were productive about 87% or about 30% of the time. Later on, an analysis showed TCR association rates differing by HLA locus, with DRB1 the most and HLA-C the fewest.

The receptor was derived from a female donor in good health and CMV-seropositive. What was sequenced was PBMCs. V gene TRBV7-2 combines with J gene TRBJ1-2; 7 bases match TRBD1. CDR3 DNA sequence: TGTGCCAGCAGCTCCACCCCCGGGACAGTCTATGGCTACACCTTC. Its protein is CASSSTPGTVYGYTF.